One TCR beta chain is described in this entry. The antigen this receptor binds is unknown. No much larger clonotype is one base removed from it; base qualities were not supplied. These data come from a study of T cell responses to AZD1222 COVID-19 vaccine (dated by TCRdb to about 2021). With respect to the entire study: TCR sequencing was performed for fewer than 250 trial participants, of whom about 200 were given two doses of AZD1222 and around 25 were given two doses of MenACWY control vaccine. Trial participants were enrolled by age into subgroups of 18-55, 56-69 and 70-plus years, and around 150, 29 and 61 TCR-sequenced participants, respectively, were included in these subgroups.

Study-wide conclusions, independent of this receptor: A significant rise in spike-specific TCR breadth and depth was observed after two AZD1222 doses relative to day 0 and relative to MenACWY recipients. Most participants were white British and females outnumbered males, and the authors suggested that clonal diversity may have been underestimated. Epitopes outside the regions mutated in the B.1.351 and B.1.1.7 variants were reportedly recognized by nearly half of the unique spike-specific TCRs. CD4 TCRs associated with the vaccine covered the entire spike protein, and the dominant responses were in regions 160-218 and 743-854. Because no day 14 peak-response samples were available, the repertoires could be characterized only after the peak T cell response. The 56-69-year group was small, and its depth increase did not reach significance, likely because of low power. Conclusions about previously exposed vaccinees are limited, since just a handful of AZD1222 recipients were seropositive for SARS-CoV-2 at baseline.

The CDR3 regions of human TCRbeta chains were analyzed by immunosequencing. Per the source publication's procedure: Repertoire TCRs were matched against a reference library of SARS-CoV-2-specific TCRs generated with the MIRA antigen-specificity platform. Breadth was defined as the fraction of unique TCRs that were SARS-CoV-2-associated. Depth was defined as the fraction of total T cells that were SARS-CoV-2-associated. Using the MIRA data, each spike-specific TCR was assigned both to the spike region to which the TCR was reactive and to a CD4 or CD8 class. Log10-transformed breadth and depth values were compared by one-way ANOVA with Sidak's multiple comparisons tests. Here the immuneACCESS table is served through TCRdb, limited to in-frame sequences with V and J called. Missing clones are a known gap in these copies; in checked studies unresolved V genes cover under half, and the rest lacks a known reason. The V and J calls and clone size were taken over from that table, and D and trimming were inferred from the DNA. The sample has 120,000 or so clones on record, 92% of them singletons. The ten largest clonotypes hold 6% to 9% of the sample.

In light of the paper, this sample's time point label describes: about 28 days (+/-7) after the second vaccine dose. AZD1222 recipients given second doses at about 4 weeks or at about 12 weeks were pooled, since spike-specific TCR depth and breadth were not found to differ between the two schedules. Vaccinee samples were obtained from the UK trials COV001 and COV002, which included a single-blind randomized controlled phase 2/3 trial of AZD1222 (ChAdOx1 nCoV-19) in healthy adults. Trial participant PBMC samples were collected at day 0 and day 28 after the second dose for TCRbeta chain sequencing. The germline V gene yields SGDLS for CDR1 and YYNGEE for CDR2. The CDR3 sequence holds 15 residues, the cysteine and phenylalanine included. Kept here is only the CDR3 DNA, which spans 45 bases and is read in frame from base 1. V and J are trimmed by 0 bases and 6 bases, and the gene matches miss 5 bases of the junction.

The TCR comes from an adult who received the AZD1222 COVID-19 vaccine. The chain uses TRBV9 and TRBJ2-1, with 8 bases matching TRBD1. The sample was peripheral blood, taken 28 days after the second AZD1222 dose. The CDR3 here reads CASSVARTGFNEQFF. The nucleotide sequence reads as follows: TGTGCCAGCAGCGTAGCTAGGACAGGGTTCAATGAGCAGTTCTTC.